This T cell receptor beta chain was recovered during a study of B cell selection in AIRE deficiency (dated by TCRdb to about 2019). Context from the whole study: Researchers compared the TCRbeta repertoires of sorted blood CD4+ conventional T cells and regulatory T cells from AIRE-deficient patients with the corresponding repertoires from healthy controls. The TCR-sequenced cohort comprised about five AIRE-deficient APECED patients and about five healthy control donors.

Conventional CD4 T cells were sorted as cells that were CD4+CD127+. AIRE-deficient patients had APECED syndrome. Sorting of Tconv and Treg cells intended for TCRbeta sequencing was performed on a FACSAria flow cytometer. The sorted cells went into 5-ml round-bottom polystyrene tubes, and the dry cell pellets were then frozen at -80 degrees C until sequencing. The immunoSEQ platform was used to sequence the TCRbeta chains. Per the original workflow: Some 1.1x10^5 distinct in-frame TCRbeta sequences from patients and roughly 1.3x10^5 from healthy donors were obtained from pooled conventional T cell repertoires. Public Treg TCRbeta sequences were defined as those shared by two or more individuals and were then searched for in Tconv repertoires. Differences between groups were assessed by Mann-Whitney U tests with Bonferroni-Dunn correction in GraphPad Prism 7.03. As stored in TCRdb, this immuneACCESS dataset retains in-frame rearrangements with V and J assigned. A fraction of the clones does not appear; measured against another copy, unresolved V genes explain less than half of the discrepancy, and the remainder lacks a known reason. That table supplies the V and J calls and clone size; D and trimming were determined from the DNA. Across this sample there are about 23,000 clones, with around 97% seen only once. About 0.17% of the sample lies in the top ten.

Overall study results and their limits: CDR3s were shorter in shared Treg sequences, reflecting a bias toward rearrangements that have few non-templated nucleotide insertions. Around 30% of Treg TCRbeta sequences shared among healthy donors appeared in patient Tconv cells, suggesting diversion of Treg-biased clones into the Tconv compartment. TCRBV gene usage, CDR3 length and TCR diversity in Tconv and Treg cells from AIRE-deficient patients were found to be similar to those in cells from healthy donors. Among around 3,700 shared Treg TCRbeta sequences, over 30% were found to be shared only among healthy donors and around 10% only among patients, suggesting that Treg selection is less efficient in the absence of AIRE. Only TCRbeta chains were sequenced, and about 40% of the Treg sequences shared among healthy donors were also detected in healthy Tconv cells, possibly owing to differing TCRalpha chains.

For this clone: Its antigen remains undetermined. Qualities for individual bases were not recorded, and no much larger clone is one base off.

The CDR3, cysteine through phenylalanine, is 13 amino acids long. Only CDR3 DNA is held: 39 bases, read in frame from base 1. Taken from the germline V gene, the CDR1 and CDR2 loops are SGHTA and FQGTGA. At the junction V is shortened by 5 bases and J by 4 bases, with 11 bases in between. The clonotype originates from a human donor with AIRE deficiency. The sequenced sample was conventional CD4+ T cells sorted from PBMCs. The sequence is built from TRBV7-3 and TRBJ1-1, with the D gene too uncertain to name. The CDR3: CASSETRRTEAFF. The DNA sequence reads TGTGCCAGCAGCGAGACCAGGCGCACTGAAGCTTTCTTT.